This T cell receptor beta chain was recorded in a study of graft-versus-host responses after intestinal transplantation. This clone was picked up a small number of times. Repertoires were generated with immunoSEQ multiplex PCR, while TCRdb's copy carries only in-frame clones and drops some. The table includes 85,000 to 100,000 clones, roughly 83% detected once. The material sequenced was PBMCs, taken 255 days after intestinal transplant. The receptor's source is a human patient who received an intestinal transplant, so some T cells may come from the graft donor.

The CDR3 loop is CATSRDRGGHGTRLTQYF. For the CDR3, the DNA is TGTGCCACCAGCAGAGATCGAGGGGGCCACGGGACTAGGCTCACGCAGTATTTT. V is TRBV15 and J is TRBJ2-3, with TRBD2 as a possible D gene (8 bases). In germline, CDR1 is LNHNV, CDR2 YYDKDF (reference sequence). Between the trimmed V and J ends, which lost 0 bases and 9 bases, there was a span of 25 bases. The CDR3 has 18 residues. Full variable domain (missing parts from reference TRBV15 and TRBJ2-3): DAMVIQNPRYQVTQFGKPVTLSCSQTLNHNVMYWYQQKSSQAPKLLFHYYDKDFNNEADTPDNFQSRRPNTSFCFLDIRSPGLGDTAMYLCATSRDRGGHGTRLTQYFGPGTRLTVL.